The present TCR beta chain was sequenced within a study of T cell changes during pregnancy in multiple sclerosis. V lost 2 bases, J lost 1 base, and 14 bases stayed unmatched. Looked up from germline, CDR1 is ENHRY and CDR2 is SYGVKD. The CDR3 covers 19 residues. The data were produced by immunoSEQ multiplex PCR, yet TCRdb's version contains in-frame clones alone and is incomplete. The profile shows approximately 74,000 clones, 75% to 90% of them singletons. Sequenced here: peripheral blood, sampled before pregnancy. This receptor was obtained from a female donor with multiple sclerosis, enrolled in a pregnancy study. The V call is TRBV10-3, the J call TRBJ1-5; TRBD1 agrees at 7 bases. The CDR3 loop reads CAISEDGTVAPWSNQPQHF. The CDR3, as DNA: TGTGCCATCAGTGAGGACGGGACAGTAGCGCCCTGGAGCAATCAGCCCCAGCATTTT.